These 8 T cell receptor beta chains came from one sample sequenced in a study of OX40 agonist ivuxolimab in advanced cancers. The repertoire was sequenced with immunoSEQ multiplex PCR; TCRdb's copy has only in-frame clones and lacks some. The repertoire holds roughly 20,000 clones, with just under 75% as singletons. The source was CD4+ or CD8+ T cells sorted from blood, collected in a trial of the OX40 agonist ivuxolimab. These receptors originate from an adult with an advanced solid tumor such as melanoma, head and neck, liver or kidney cancer.

The chain links TRBV18 to TRBJ1-5; 7 bases align to TRBD1. V dropped 3 bases and J dropped 0; count of bases not matched to a gene: 17. The CDR3 covers 20 residues. CDR1 KGHSH and CDR2 LQKENI come from the germline V gene. CDR3 in amino acids: CASSPSPGQLRGYSNQPQHF. The DNA of the CDR3 is TGTGCCAGCTCACCTTCTCCGGGACAGTTAAGGGGATATAGCAATCAGCCCCAGCATTTT.

The rearrangement links TRBV4-2 to TRBJ2-1; 11 bases align to TRBD2. The length of the CDR3 is 15 residues. Germline V gene data show CDR1 as LGHNA and CDR2 as YNFKEQ. The junction had 4 bases not matched to a gene; V was cut back by 5 bases and J by 4 bases. The CDR3 sequence: CASSASGGTYNEQFF. DNA for the CDR3: TGTGCCAGCAGCGCTAGCGGGGGGACGTACAATGAGCAGTTCTTC.

The chain has TRBV6-4 and TRBJ2-7, with D possibly TRBD1 on 6 matching bases. The CDR3 has 12 residues. The ends were cut back, 10 bases at V and 2 bases at J, with 12 bases in the middle. Germline V CDR1 and CDR2: MRHNA, SNTAGT. CDR3 nucleotide sequence: TGTGCCATGACAGGCCGGACCTACGAGCAGTACTTC. It codes for CAMTGRTYEQYF.

This clone is deemed medium-sized. The rearrangement links TRBV9 to TRBJ2-3; D is possibly TRBD2 (5 bases). The CDR3 totals 15 residues. Germline V gene sequence: CDR1 SGDLS, CDR2 YYNGEE. With 0 bases removed from V and 0 bases from J, the gap between germline ends came to 8 bases. CDR3 coding DNA: TGTGCCAGCAGCGTAGGAGGGCGGAGCACAGATACGCAGTATTTT. Translation gives CASSVGGRSTDTQYF. Supplemented by reference TRBV9 and TRBJ2-3, the full variable domain reads DSGVTQTPKHLITATGQRVTLRCSPRSGDLSVYWYQQSLDQGLQFLIQYYNGEERAKGNILERFSAQQFPDLHSELNLSSLELGDSALYFCASSVGGRSTDTQYFGPGTRLTVL.

The chain's CDR3 is CASRDPDRTEAFF. As DNA, the CDR3 is TGTGCCAGCAGAGATCCCGACAGGACTGAAGCTTTCTTT. This chain uses TRBV2 with TRBJ1-1; TRBD1 might be the D (6 bases). This CDR3 spans 13 amino acids. The V gene lost 6 bases and the J gene lost 5 bases, with 13 bases spanning the gap. CDR1 is SNHLY and CDR2 is FYNNEI in the germline V gene.

This chain uses TRBV11-1 with TRBJ2-4; D not resolved. CDR1 and CDR2 from the germline V gene are SGHAT and FQDESV (reference sequence). CDR3 length: 12 residues. The V end was cut by 1 base, the J end by 7 bases, with 5 bases between. As DNA, the CDR3 is TGTGCCAGCAGCTTAGACGGGAACATTCAGTACTTC. It encodes CASSLDGNIQYF.

V usage is TRBV29-1 and J usage is TRBJ2-1; weak D call: TRBD2 (6 bases). In germline, CDR1 is SQVTM, CDR2 ANQGSEA. The CDR3 covers 13 residues. Trimming left V 5 bases short and J 0 bases short, with 8 bases between. DNA for the CDR3: TGCAGCGTTACGGGGGACTCCTACAATGAGCAGTTCTTC. Amino acids: CSVTGDSYNEQFF.

The chain couples TRBV6-1 to TRBJ2-6, with no clear D. V lost 2 bases and J 0 bases, leaving 5 bases between the germline ends. Germline values: CDR1 MNHNS, CDR2 SASEGT. This CDR3 contains 15 residues. The CDR3 protein is CASSEKSSGANVLTF. CDR3 sequence (DNA): TGTGCCAGCAGTGAAAAAAGCTCTGGGGCCAACGTCCTGACTTTC.